This T cell receptor (beta chain) derives from a study of human T cells and chemical hapten exposure. At the level of the study: In the roughly 25-week study, patients were dosed weekly with diphenylcyclopropenone on the scalp throughout.

Time point noted: pre-sensitization, week 0. The treatment is: therapeutic diphenylcyclopropenone sensitization with weekly scalp DPC. TCRdb re-derived calls from the RACE reads in MiXCR, one entry per CDR3 protein. The data show tens of thousands of distinct CDR3 sequences, approximately 7.6% seen once. Sequences were derived from whole blood, sampled in connection with sensitization to the hapten diphenylcyclopropenone (DPC). This TCR was sampled from a woman aged 50 to 65 with alopecia areata. Some clones in this sample may be carry-over from other donors' samples.

CDR3 region: CASPAGGRPLFYNEQFF. CDR3 bases: TGTGCCAGCCCAGCGGGAGGCCGGCCCTTGTTCTACAATGAGCAGTTCTTC. The V gene is TRBV21-1, the J gene TRBJ2-1; the table calls TRBD2, which could not be checked here. TRBV21-1 is marked as a pseudogene. This CDR3 is 17 amino acids long.